One and the same sample provided the 20 T cell receptor beta chains below, sequenced in a study of shared clonotypes between healthy human individuals. Only CD45RO-negative cells positively selected for CCR7 counted as naive CD8 cells, so terminally differentiated effector memory CD45RA+ cells were excluded. The method was immunoSEQ multiplex PCR; TCRdb's version includes in-frame clones alone and lacks a portion of them. Here the sample spans more than 500,000 clones, around 96% being singletons. The sequenced sample was naive CD8+ T cells sorted from blood. The receptors derive from a woman aged 30 to 39 in good health.

The chain links TRBV4-1 to TRBJ2-3; no definite D call. The CDR3 contains 14 residues. The V gene's germline CDR1 is MGHRA and CDR2 YSYEKL. The V end was cut by 8 bases, the J end by 2 bases, with 14 bases between. CDR3 DNA sequence: TGCGCCAGCTGTGAGTTCCCGGCCACAGATACGCAGTATTTT. As protein: CASCEFPATDTQYF.

The chain employs TRBV4-1 and TRBJ2-6; D call uncertain. This CDR3 spans 15 amino acids. V shed 1 base and J shed 1 base, with 5 bases lying between them. Germline-derived CDR1 and CDR2 are MGHRA and YSYEKL. The CDR3 region has the DNA TGCGCCAGCAGCCAAGTTTCTTCTGGGGCCAACGTCCTGACTTTC. Its protein is CASSQVSSGANVLTF.

The chain carries TRBV28 and TRBJ1-1; unclear D gene. V was pared by 3 bases and J by 0 bases, with 11 bases between. This CDR3 has 15 amino acids. Germline CDR1 reads MDHEN; CDR2 reads SYDVKM. The CDR3 DNA reads as TGTGCCAGCAGTTTCTTTGCAGAGATGAACACTGAAGCTTTCTTT. It specifies CASSFFAEMNTEAFF.

Turning to this clone: One end of the junction fails to match germline, which may point to a read error. This chain uses TRBV5-4 with TRBJ1-1; D is ambiguous. The CDR3 is 11 amino acids. Germline CDR1 SGHNT, CDR2 YYREEE (reference sequence). This CDR3 reads CASSSWGLWAF. For the CDR3, the DNA is TGTGCCAGCAGCTCCTGGGGTCTCTGGGCGTTT.

The V call is TRBV27, the J call TRBJ2-1; a weak D match, TRBD2 (5 bases). This CDR3 contains 16 residues. The V gene lost 2 bases and the J gene lost 1 base, with 12 bases spanning the gap. Germline-derived CDR1 and CDR2 are MNHEY and SMNVEV (reference sequence). The CDR3 DNA is TGTGCCAGCAGTTTAGTGCTAGCACCATCCTACAATGAGCAGTTCTTC. It yields the protein CASSLVLAPSYNEQFF.

V gene TRBV4-1 combines with J gene TRBJ2-1; 9 positions match TRBD1. V shed 3 bases and J 10 bases; nucleotides not matched to a gene: 13. This CDR3 is built from 16 residues. Germline assignment: CDR1 MGHRA and CDR2 YSYEKL. CDR3 in amino acids: CASSHSPGQGDQEQFF. CDR3 coding DNA: TGCGCCAGCAGCCATTCTCCGGGACAGGGTGATCAGGAGCAGTTCTTC.

The chain links TRBV7-8 to TRBJ2-7; D could derive from TRBD1 or TRBD2 (6 bases each). This CDR3 region has 16 residues. The ends were cut back, 1 base at V and 2 bases at J, with 15 bases in the middle. The germline CDR1 and CDR2 sequences are SGHVS and FQNEAQ. CDR3 region: CASSLVGGRGTYEQYF. CDR3 sequence (DNA): TGTGCCAGCAGCTTAGTGGGGGGCAGGGGCACCTACGAGCAGTACTTC.

The chain uses TRBV7-9 and TRBJ2-7, with D tentatively TRBD1 or TRBD2 (5 bases each). V shed 5 bases and J shed 6 bases, with 17 bases lying between them. Germline values: CDR1 SEHNR, CDR2 FQNEAQ (reference sequence). This CDR3 contains 14 residues. The CDR3 coding sequence is TGTGCCAGCAGCGCCCGGACGGGGCTGGGCGAGCAGTACTTC. Translated: CASSARTGLGEQYF.

The V call is TRBV7-9, the J call TRBJ2-5, with D unresolved. The J call is in doubt because the DNA end fits TRBJ2-7 better. This CDR3 is built from 14 residues. Germline CDR1 reads SEHNR; CDR2 reads FQNEAQ (reference sequence). The CDR3 sequence is CASSLVGQAYEQYF. The CDR3 nucleotides read TGTGCCAGCAGCTTAGTCGGGCAGGCCTACGAGCAGTACTTC.

The chain links TRBV7-9 to TRBJ1-2, with TRBD1 matching over 8 bases. V lost 5 bases to trimming and J lost 0 bases; unmatched junction nucleotides: 8. Germline lookup yields CDR1 SEHNR and CDR2 FQNEAQ (reference sequence). The CDR3 consists of 16 residues. This CDR3 is CASSPTGTGPNYGYTF. DNA of the CDR3: TGTGCCAGCAGCCCCACGGGGACAGGACCTAACTATGGCTACACCTTC.

On this clone: One end of the junction fails to match germline, which may point to a read error. V usage is TRBV14 and J usage is TRBJ2-7; D uncertain. This CDR3 comprises 15 residues. Germline V gene data show CDR1 as SGHDN and CDR2 as FVKESK. CDR3 DNA: TGTGCCAGCAGCCAAGAATGGGCAGATTACTACGGGCAGTACTTC. Encoded protein: CASSQEWADYYGQYF. Filled out from reference TRBV14 and TRBJ2-7, the complete variable domain reads EAGVTQFPSHSVIEKGQTVTLRCDPISGHDNLYWYRRVMGKEIKFLLHFVKESKQDESGMPNNRFLAERTGGTYSTLKVQPAELEDSGVYFCASSQEWADYYGQYFGPGTRLTVT.

The rearrangement uses TRBV7-8 and TRBJ2-1, with D possibly being TRBD2 (6 bases). The V end was cut by 1 base, the J end by 3 bases, with 13 bases between. The germline V gene has CDR1 SGHVS and CDR2 FQNEAQ. The CDR3 is made up of 16 amino acids. The CDR3 DNA reads as TGTGCCAGCAGCTTAGTCCCTAGCGACTACTACAATGAGCAGTTCTTC. This translates into CASSLVPSDYYNEQFF. Drawing the rest from reference TRBV7-8 and TRBJ2-1, the complete variable domain is GAGVSQSPRYKVAKRGQDVALRCDPISGHVSLFWYQQALGQGPEFLTYFQNEAQLDKSGLPSDRFFAERPEGSVSTLKIQRTQQEDSAVYLCASSLVPSDYYNEQFFGPGTRLTVL.

The chain employs TRBV16 and TRBJ1-2; 10 bases fit TRBD1. Germline V CDR1 and CDR2: KGHSY, FQNENV. The junction had 9 bases not matched to a gene; V was cut back by 4 bases and J by 7 bases. The CDR3 loop spans 15 amino acids. CDR3 nucleotides: TGTGCCAGCAGCCCAGGTGTGGGACAGGGGTTTGGCTACACCTTC. This gives the protein CASSPGVGQGFGYTF. Full variable domain (missing parts from reference TRBV16 and TRBJ1-2): GEEVAQTPKHLVRGEGQKAKLYCAPIKGHSYVFWYQQVLKNEFKFLISFQNENVFDETGMPKERFSAKCLPNSPCSLEIQATKLEDSAVYFCASSPGVGQGFGYTFGSGTRLTVV.

This rearrangement joins TRBV6-6 to TRBJ2-7; 7 nucleotides line up with TRBD2. The CDR3 totals 12 residues. Germline V gives CDR1 MNHNY, CDR2 SVGAGI (reference sequence). Unmatched junction bases numbered 0, after V lost 5 bases and J lost 2 bases. In nucleotides, the CDR3 is TGTGCCAGCAGTGGACTAGCCTACGAGCAGTACTTC. Residues: CASSGLAYEQYF.

The rearrangement uses TRBV5-5 and TRBJ1-1, with a possible D match to TRBD1 (6 bases). In germline, CDR1 is SGHKS, CDR2 YYEKEE (reference sequence). The CDR3 loop spans 14 amino acids. V lost 3 bases and J 1 base, leaving 10 bases between the germline ends. In nucleotides, the CDR3 is TGTGCCAGCAGCTCGGGACAACCGAACACTGAAGCTTTCTTT. The encoded protein is CASSSGQPNTEAFF.

The chain joins TRBV19 to TRBJ2-1; perhaps TRBD2 as D (6 bases). Trimming removed 4 bases from V and 0 bases from J, with 16 bases in between. CDR3 length equals 17 residues. CDR1 is LNHDA and CDR2 is SQIVND in the germline V gene (reference sequence). The CDR3 nucleotides read TGTGCCAGTAGTAATGGAATCCGGGACTTCTCCTACAATGAGCAGTTCTTC. It codes for CASSNGIRDFSYNEQFF.

The chain combines TRBV20-1 with TRBJ1-1; no definite D call. Germline CDR1 is DFQATT and CDR2 is SNEGSKA (reference sequence). CDR3 size: 11 residues. V lost 1 base and J 5 bases, leaving 5 bases between the germline ends. Written as DNA, the CDR3 is TGCAGTGCTAGAGCAGCTACTGAAGCTTTCTTT. Translating gives CSARAATEAFF.

V usage is TRBV21-1 and J usage is TRBJ2-3. TRBV21-1 is assigned pseudogene status. This CDR3 is built from 16 residues. In DNA, the CDR3 is TGTGCCAGCAGCATATCCGCCCGGGACAGCACAGATACGCAGTATTTT. This encodes CASSISARDSTDTQYF.

The sample holds one count of this clone. The chain is built from TRBV19 and TRBJ1-1; D remains ambiguous. Deletions cut 6 bases from V and 1 base from J, with 12 bases between. This CDR3 has 14 amino acids. Germline V CDR1 and CDR2: LNHDA, SQIVND (reference sequence). The CDR3 region is CASRWEVSNTEAFF. The CDR3 nucleotides read TGTGCCAGTAGATGGGAGGTTTCGAACACTGAAGCTTTCTTT.

The rearrangement uses TRBV27 and TRBJ1-2; D not resolved. The V and J ends lost 2 bases and 1 base respectively, with 5 bases between them. The CDR3 has 13 amino acids. Germline-derived CDR1 and CDR2 are MNHEY and SMNVEV (reference sequence). CDR3 nucleotides: TGTGCCAGCAGTTTAAGGCGTAACTATGGCTACACCTTC. It is translated as CASSLRRNYGYTF.